The 15 T cell receptor beta chains in this list originate from one sample, sequenced in a study of blood T cell repertoires in COVID-19. The protocol was immunoSEQ multiplex PCR, while the TCRdb copy is restricted to in-frame clones and leaves out a portion. The data contain roughly 180,000 clones, approximately 85% of them singletons. The sample comprised peripheral blood. The source is a woman aged 55-70 years with acute or convalescent COVID-19.

CDR3 amino acids: CASSLFRISNQPQHF. CDR3 bases: TGTGCCAGCAGCTTATTTAGAATTAGCAATCAGCCCCAGCATTTT. The chain combines TRBV6-5 with TRBJ1-5; D is uncertain. The CDR3 is 15 amino acids. Germline values: CDR1 MNHEY, CDR2 SVGAGI. V was shortened by 6 bases and J by 0 bases, with 12 bases between the two germline ends.

This clone has just one count. The gene calls are TRBV20-1 and TRBJ2-3; 10 bases are a match to TRBD1. J lost 4 bases, V lost 3 bases, and 4 bases had no gene match. Germline V gives CDR1 DFQATT, CDR2 SNEGSKA (reference sequence). This CDR3 contains 14 residues. In DNA, the CDR3 is TGCAGTGCTAGTGGGACAGGGGAGGCAGATACGCAGTATTTT. Protein product: CSASGTGEADTQYF.

This chain uses TRBV27 with TRBJ1-2; D remains ambiguous. Germline CDR1 MNHEY, CDR2 SMNVEV (reference sequence). V lost 2 bases, J lost 5 bases, and 9 bases lay in between. The CDR3 consists of 13 residues. CDR3 amino acids: CASSLGLGYGYTF. Written as DNA, the CDR3 is TGTGCCAGCAGTTTAGGGCTTGGGTATGGCTACACCTTC.

V gene TRBV11-3 combines with J gene TRBJ2-1, with D perhaps TRBD1 (5 bases). Between the trimmed V and J ends, which lost 0 bases and 3 bases, there was a span of 9 bases. CDR3 length: 15 amino acids. Germline V gene lookup returns CDR1 SGHNT and CDR2 YENEEA. This CDR3 is CASSLDGRGYNEQFF. The CDR3 nucleotides read TGTGCCAGCAGCTTAGATGGTAGGGGCTACAATGAGCAGTTCTTC.

The chain uses TRBV2 and TRBJ2-7; D is unclear. The germline V gene encodes CDR1 SNHLY and CDR2 FYNNEI. This CDR3 comprises 12 residues. V dropped 11 bases and J dropped 2 bases, with 13 bases sitting between them. CDR3 sequence reads: CAASLEPYEQYF. The CDR3 region has the DNA TGTGCCGCGAGTTTAGAACCCTACGAGCAGTACTTC.

This rearrangement joins TRBV2 to TRBJ1-6; 7 nucleotides agree with TRBD1. Germline loops: CDR1 SNHLY, CDR2 FYNNEI. V shed 7 bases, J shed 10 bases, and the junction held 10 bases outside the gene matches. There are 14 residues in the CDR3. CDR3 DNA sequence: TGTGCCAGCAAGAACCCAGGGGGGAGGTCACCCCTCCACTTT. The encoded protein is CASKNPGGRSPLHF. Full variable domain (missing parts from reference TRBV2 and TRBJ1-6): EPEVTQTPSHQVTQMGQEVILRCVPISNHLYFYWYRQILGQKVEFLVSFYNNEISEKSEIFDDQFSVERPDGSNFTLKIRSTKLEDSAMYFCASKNPGGRSPLHFGNGTRLTVT.

This clone was recorded once. This sequence joins TRBV7-9 and TRBJ2-1; tentatively, D is TRBD2 (6 bases). Per the germline V gene, CDR1 is SEHNR and CDR2 is FQNEAQ (reference sequence). The CDR3 totals 14 residues. V was cut by 3 bases and J by 12 bases, with 18 bases left in between. The CDR3 region has the DNA TGTGCCAGCAGCTTCTTGAAAGGCGGGACGGTGCAGTTCTTC. Protein sequence: CASSFLKGGTVQFF.

This chain connects TRBV6-5 to TRBJ2-3, with 8 bases matching TRBD1. The CDR3 consists of 15 residues. Germline values: CDR1 MNHEY, CDR2 SVGAGI. Germline trimming cut 5 bases from V and 0 bases from J; bases unmatched to any gene: 4. The CDR3 protein is CASSMDRASTDTQYF. The DNA of the CDR3 is TGTGCCAGCAGTATGGACAGGGCTAGCACAGATACGCAGTATTTT.

V is TRBV6-6 and J is TRBJ2-3, with D tentatively TRBD1 (6 bases). Trimming stripped 11 bases from V and 4 bases from J, with 22 bases between. Germline V gene sequence: CDR1 MNHNY, CDR2 SVGAGI (reference sequence). The CDR3 runs 15 residues. CDR3 loop: CAGQVGAGAADTQYF. In DNA form, the CDR3 reads TGTGCCGGGCAGGTGGGTGCAGGGGCCGCAGATACGCAGTATTTT.

J is TRBJ2-3 and V is TRBV19; 7 bases map to TRBD1. Per the germline V gene, CDR1 is LNHDA and CDR2 is SQIVND (reference sequence). The CDR3 length is 15 residues. V dropped 2 bases and J dropped 1; count of bases not matched to a gene: 3. The CDR3 bases are TGTGCCAGTAGTATAAGCGGACAGGGCACAGATACGCAGTATTTT. Translated: CASSISGQGTDTQYF.

The V and J genes are TRBV18 and TRBJ2-7; 8 positions match TRBD2. CDR1 and CDR2 from the germline V gene are KGHSH and LQKENI. The CDR3 spans 15 residues. The junction had 7 bases not matched to a gene; V was cut back by 1 base and J by 5 bases. As DNA, the CDR3 is TGTGCCAGCTCACCACGCGGGAGGTCCGCTAACGAGCAGTACTTC. This translates into CASSPRGRSANEQYF. The whole variable domain, filled in from reference TRBV18 and TRBJ2-7, reads NAGVMQNPRHLVRRRGQEARLRCSPMKGHSHVYWYRQLPEEGLKFMVYLQKENIIDESGMPKERFSAEFPKEGPSILRIQQVVRGDSAAYFCASSPRGRSANEQYFGPGTRLTVT.

This chain uses TRBV7-2 with TRBJ1-2, with D perhaps TRBD1 (6 bases). The CDR3 is made up of 16 amino acids. V dropped 7 bases and J dropped 5 bases, with 23 bases sitting between them. CDR1 SGHTA and CDR2 FQGNSA come from the germline V gene. Here the CDR3 reads CASILSTGPLTYGYTF. CDR3 nucleotide sequence: TGTGCCAGCATCCTATCGACAGGACCCCTTACTTATGGCTACACCTTC.

The V gene is TRBV19, the J gene TRBJ2-1; tentatively, D is TRBD2 (6 bases). Trimming stripped 10 bases from V and 0 bases from J, with 13 bases between. The CDR3 runs to 14 residues. The germline CDR1 and CDR2 sequences are LNHDA and SQIVND (reference sequence). The CDR3 spells CATEGGTSYNEQFF. The CDR3 DNA sequence: TGTGCCACCGAGGGAGGCACCTCCTACAATGAGCAGTTCTTC.

This sequence joins TRBV28 and TRBJ1-1, with 10 bases fitting TRBD1. The CDR3 length is 15 residues. The ends lost 7 bases at V and 4 bases at J; junction bases unmatched: 9. The germline CDR1 and CDR2 sequences are MDHEN and SYDVKM. The CDR3: CASMDAGTGVTEAFF. The CDR3, as DNA: TGTGCCAGCATGGATGCCGGGACAGGGGTCACTGAAGCTTTCTTT.

This chain joins TRBV27 and TRBJ2-1; 15 bases line up with TRBD2. The CDR3 contains 16 residues. The trim removed 6 bases at V and 5 bases at J, leaving 5 bases unmatched. The germline V gene encodes CDR1 MNHEY and CDR2 SMNVEV (reference sequence). The CDR3 bases are TGTGCCAGCAGAAGGACTAGCGGGAGGGACGACAATGAGCAGTTCTTC. It yields the protein CASRRTSGRDDNEQFF.